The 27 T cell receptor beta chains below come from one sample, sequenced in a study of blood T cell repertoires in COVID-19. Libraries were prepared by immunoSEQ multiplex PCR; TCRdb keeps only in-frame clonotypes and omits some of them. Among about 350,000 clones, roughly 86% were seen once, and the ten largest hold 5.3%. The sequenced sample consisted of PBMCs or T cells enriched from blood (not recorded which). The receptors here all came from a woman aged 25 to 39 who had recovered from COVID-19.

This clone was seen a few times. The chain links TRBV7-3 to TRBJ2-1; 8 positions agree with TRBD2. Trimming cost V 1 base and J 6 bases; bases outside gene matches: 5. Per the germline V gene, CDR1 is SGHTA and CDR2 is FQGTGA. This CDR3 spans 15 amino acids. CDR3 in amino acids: CASSLKAGAVNEQFF. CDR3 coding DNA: TGTGCCAGCAGCTTAAAAGCGGGGGCGGTCAATGAGCAGTTCTTC.

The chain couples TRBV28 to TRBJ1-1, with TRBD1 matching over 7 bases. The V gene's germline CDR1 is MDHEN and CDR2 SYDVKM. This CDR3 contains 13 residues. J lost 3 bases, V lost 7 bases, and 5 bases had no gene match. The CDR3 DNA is TGTGCCAGCATTGCGACAGGGTACACTGAAGCTTTCTTT. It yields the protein CASIATGYTEAFF. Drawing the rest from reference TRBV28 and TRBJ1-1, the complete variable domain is DVKVTQSSRYLVKRTGEKVFLECVQDMDHENMFWYRQDPGLGLRLIYFSYDVKMKEKGDIPEGYSVSREKKERFSLILESASTNQTSMYLCASIATGYTEAFFGQGTRLTVV.

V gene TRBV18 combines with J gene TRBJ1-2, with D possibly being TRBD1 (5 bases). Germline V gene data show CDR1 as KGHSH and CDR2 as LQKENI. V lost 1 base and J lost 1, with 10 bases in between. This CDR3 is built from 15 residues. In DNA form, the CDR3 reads TGTGCCAGCTCACCACAGCAGGGCAGTAACTATGGCTACACCTTC. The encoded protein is CASSPQQGSNYGYTF.

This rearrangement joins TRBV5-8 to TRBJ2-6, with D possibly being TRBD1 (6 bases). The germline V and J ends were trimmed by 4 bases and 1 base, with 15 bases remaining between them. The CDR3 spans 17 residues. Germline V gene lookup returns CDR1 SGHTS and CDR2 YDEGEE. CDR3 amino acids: CASSRGGWTSGANVLTF. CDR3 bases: TGTGCCAGCAGCCGAGGGGGATGGACGTCTGGGGCCAACGTCCTGACTTTC.

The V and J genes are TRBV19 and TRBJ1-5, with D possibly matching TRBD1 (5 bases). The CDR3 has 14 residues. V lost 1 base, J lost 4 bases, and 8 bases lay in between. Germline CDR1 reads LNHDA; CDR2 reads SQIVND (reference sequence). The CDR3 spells CASSIAGSNQPQHF. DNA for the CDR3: TGTGCCAGTAGTATAGCAGGGTCGAATCAGCCCCAGCATTTT.

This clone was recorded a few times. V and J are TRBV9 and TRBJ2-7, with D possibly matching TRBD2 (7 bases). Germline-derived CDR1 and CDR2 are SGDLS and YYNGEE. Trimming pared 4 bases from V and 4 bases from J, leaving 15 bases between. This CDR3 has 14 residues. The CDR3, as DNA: TGTGCCAGCAGCATCGCGGGGGCAGGTTACGAGCAGTACTTC. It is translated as CASSIAGAGYEQYF. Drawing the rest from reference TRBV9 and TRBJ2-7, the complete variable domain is DSGVTQTPKHLITATGQRVTLRCSPRSGDLSVYWYQQSLDQGLQFLIQYYNGEERAKGNILERFSAQQFPDLHSELNLSSLELGDSALYFCASSIAGAGYEQYFGPGTRLTVT.

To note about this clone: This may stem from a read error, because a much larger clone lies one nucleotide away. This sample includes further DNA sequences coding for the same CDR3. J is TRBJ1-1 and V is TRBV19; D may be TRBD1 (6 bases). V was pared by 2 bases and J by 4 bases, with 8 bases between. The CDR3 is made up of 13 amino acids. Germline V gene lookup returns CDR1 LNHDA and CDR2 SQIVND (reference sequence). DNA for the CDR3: TGTGCCAGTAGTATACAGGGGTCCACTGAAGCTTTCTTT. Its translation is CASSIQGSTEAFF.

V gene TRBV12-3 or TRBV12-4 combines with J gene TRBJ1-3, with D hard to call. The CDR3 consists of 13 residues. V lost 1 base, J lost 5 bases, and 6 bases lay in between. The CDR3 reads CASSLGRRNTIYF. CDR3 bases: TGTGCCAGCAGTTTAGGGCGGCGAAACACCATATATTTT.

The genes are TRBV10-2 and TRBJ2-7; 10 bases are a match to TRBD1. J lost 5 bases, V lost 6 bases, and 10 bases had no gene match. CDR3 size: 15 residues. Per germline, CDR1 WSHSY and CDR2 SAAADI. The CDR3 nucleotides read TGCGCCAGCAGCAGGGTCCGAGACAGGGGGCACGAGCAGTACTTC. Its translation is CASSRVRDRGHEQYF.

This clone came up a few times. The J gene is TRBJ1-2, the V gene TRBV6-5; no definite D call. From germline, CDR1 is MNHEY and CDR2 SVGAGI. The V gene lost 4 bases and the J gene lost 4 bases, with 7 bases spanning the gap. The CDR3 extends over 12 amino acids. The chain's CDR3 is CASSSLSYGYTF. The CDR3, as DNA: TGTGCCAGCAGTTCACTCTCCTATGGCTACACCTTC.

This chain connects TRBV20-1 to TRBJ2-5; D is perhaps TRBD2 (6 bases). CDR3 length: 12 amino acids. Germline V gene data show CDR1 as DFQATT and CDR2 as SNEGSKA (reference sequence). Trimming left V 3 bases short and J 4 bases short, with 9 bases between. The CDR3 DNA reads TGCAGTGCTAGTCCCGGGGGAGAGACCCAGTACTTC. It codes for CSASPGGETQYF.

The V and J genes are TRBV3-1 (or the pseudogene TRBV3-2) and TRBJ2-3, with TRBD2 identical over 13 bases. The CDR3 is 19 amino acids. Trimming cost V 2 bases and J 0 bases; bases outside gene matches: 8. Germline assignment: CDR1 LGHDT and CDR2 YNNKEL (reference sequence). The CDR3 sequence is CASSQKPLAGGPSTDTQYF. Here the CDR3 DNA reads TGTGCCAGCAGCCAAAAACCACTAGCGGGGGGGCCTAGCACAGATACGCAGTATTTT.

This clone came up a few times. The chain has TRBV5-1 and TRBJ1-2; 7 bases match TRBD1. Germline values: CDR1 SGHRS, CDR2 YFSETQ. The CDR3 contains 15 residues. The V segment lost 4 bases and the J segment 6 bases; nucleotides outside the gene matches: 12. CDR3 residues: CASSIGQVDANGYTF. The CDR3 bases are TGCGCCAGCAGCATCGGACAGGTTGACGCGAATGGCTACACCTTC.

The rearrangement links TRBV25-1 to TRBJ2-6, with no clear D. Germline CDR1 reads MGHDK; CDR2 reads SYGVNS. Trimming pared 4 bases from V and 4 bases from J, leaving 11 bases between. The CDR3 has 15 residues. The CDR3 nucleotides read TGTGCCAGCAGTGGAGGAGTTTCCGGGGCCAACGTCCTGACTTTC. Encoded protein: CASSGGVSGANVLTF.

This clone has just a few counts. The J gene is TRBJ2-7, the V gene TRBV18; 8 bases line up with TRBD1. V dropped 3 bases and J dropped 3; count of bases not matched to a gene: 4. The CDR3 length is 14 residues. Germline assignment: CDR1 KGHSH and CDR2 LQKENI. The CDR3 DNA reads TGTGCCAGCTCACCCCCAGGGGGCGTCTACGAGCAGTACTTC. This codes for CASSPPGGVYEQYF.

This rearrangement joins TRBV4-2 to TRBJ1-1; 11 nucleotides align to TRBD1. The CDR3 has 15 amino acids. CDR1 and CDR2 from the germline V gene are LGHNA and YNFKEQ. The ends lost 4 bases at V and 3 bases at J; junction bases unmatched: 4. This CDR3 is CASSRGQGADTEAFF. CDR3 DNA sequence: TGTGCCAGCAGCCGCGGACAGGGGGCGGACACTGAAGCTTTCTTT.

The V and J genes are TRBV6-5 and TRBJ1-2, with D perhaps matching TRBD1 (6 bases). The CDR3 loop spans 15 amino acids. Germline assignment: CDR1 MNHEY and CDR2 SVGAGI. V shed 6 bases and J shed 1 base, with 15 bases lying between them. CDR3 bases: TGTGCCAGCAGACCAAAGGACAGATTTAACTATGGCTACACCTTC. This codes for CASRPKDRFNYGYTF.

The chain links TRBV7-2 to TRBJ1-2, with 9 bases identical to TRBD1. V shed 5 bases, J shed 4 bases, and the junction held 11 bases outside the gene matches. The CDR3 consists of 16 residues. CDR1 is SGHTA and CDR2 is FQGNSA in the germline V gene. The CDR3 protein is CASSAQATGGIYGYTF. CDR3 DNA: TGTGCCAGCAGCGCACAGGCGACAGGGGGTATCTATGGCTACACCTTC.

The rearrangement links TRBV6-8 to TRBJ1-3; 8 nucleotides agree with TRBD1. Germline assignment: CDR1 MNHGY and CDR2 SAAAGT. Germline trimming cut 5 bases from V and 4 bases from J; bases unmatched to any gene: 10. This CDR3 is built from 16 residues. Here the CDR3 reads CASSQPQGAGGNTIYF. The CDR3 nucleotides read TGTGCCAGCAGTCAACCTCAGGGGGCGGGAGGAAACACCATATATTTT.

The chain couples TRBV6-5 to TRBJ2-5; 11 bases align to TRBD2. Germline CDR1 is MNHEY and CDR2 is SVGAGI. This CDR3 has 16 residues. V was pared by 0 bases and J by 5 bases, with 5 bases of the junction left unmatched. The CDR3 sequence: CASSYSNSGGGETQYF. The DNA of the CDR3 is TGTGCCAGCAGTTACTCTAATAGCGGGGGGGGTGAGACCCAGTACTTC.

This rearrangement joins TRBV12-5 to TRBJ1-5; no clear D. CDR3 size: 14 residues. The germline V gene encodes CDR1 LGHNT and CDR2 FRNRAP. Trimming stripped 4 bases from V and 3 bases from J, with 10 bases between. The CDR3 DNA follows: TGTGCTAGTGGTTCACAAAGCGACAATCAGCCCCAGCATTTT. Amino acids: CASGSQSDNQPQHF.

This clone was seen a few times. The CDR3 DNA sequence: TGCGCCAGCAGTGGTAACCCCTCGGACGGGGGAACCGAGCAGTACTTC. Its protein product is CASSGNPSDGGTEQYF. The V gene is TRBV10-2, the J gene TRBJ2-7, with D perhaps matching TRBD2 (6 bases). This CDR3 contains 16 residues. Between the trimmed V and J ends, which lost 4 bases and 6 bases, there was a span of 22 bases. CDR1 WSHSY and CDR2 SAAADI come from the germline V gene.

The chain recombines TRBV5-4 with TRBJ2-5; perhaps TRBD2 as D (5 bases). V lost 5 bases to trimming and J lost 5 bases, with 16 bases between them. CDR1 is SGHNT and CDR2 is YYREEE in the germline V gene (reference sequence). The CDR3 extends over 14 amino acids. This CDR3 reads CASSRAPPGETQYF. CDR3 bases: TGTGCCAGCAGTCGGGCCCCCCCGGGGGAGACCCAGTACTTC.

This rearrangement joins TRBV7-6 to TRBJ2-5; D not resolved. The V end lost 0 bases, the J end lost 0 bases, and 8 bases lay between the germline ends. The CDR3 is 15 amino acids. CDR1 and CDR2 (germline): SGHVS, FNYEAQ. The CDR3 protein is CASSLAPEYQETQYF. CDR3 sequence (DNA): TGTGCCAGCAGCTTAGCGCCCGAGTACCAAGAGACCCAGTACTTC.

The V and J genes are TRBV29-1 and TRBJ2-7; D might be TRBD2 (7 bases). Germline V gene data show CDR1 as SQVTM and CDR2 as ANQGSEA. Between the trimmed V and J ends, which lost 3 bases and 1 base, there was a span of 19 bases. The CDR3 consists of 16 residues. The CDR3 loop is CSVEGLRGDKSYEQYF. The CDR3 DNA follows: TGCAGCGTTGAGGGGCTACGGGGGGACAAATCCTACGAGCAGTACTTC.

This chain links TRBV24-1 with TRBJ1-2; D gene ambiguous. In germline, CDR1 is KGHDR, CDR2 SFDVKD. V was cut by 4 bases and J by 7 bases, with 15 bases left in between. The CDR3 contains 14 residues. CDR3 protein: CATSDPVPGGGYTF. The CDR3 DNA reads TGTGCCACCAGTGACCCCGTGCCAGGAGGTGGCTACACCTTC.

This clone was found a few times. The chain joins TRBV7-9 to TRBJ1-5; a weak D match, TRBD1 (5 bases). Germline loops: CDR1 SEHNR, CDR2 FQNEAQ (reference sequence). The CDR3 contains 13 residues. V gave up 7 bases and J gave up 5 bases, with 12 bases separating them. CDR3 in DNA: TGTGCCAGCACCACCCAGGGCCATCAGCCCCAGCATTTT. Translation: CASTTQGHQPQHF.